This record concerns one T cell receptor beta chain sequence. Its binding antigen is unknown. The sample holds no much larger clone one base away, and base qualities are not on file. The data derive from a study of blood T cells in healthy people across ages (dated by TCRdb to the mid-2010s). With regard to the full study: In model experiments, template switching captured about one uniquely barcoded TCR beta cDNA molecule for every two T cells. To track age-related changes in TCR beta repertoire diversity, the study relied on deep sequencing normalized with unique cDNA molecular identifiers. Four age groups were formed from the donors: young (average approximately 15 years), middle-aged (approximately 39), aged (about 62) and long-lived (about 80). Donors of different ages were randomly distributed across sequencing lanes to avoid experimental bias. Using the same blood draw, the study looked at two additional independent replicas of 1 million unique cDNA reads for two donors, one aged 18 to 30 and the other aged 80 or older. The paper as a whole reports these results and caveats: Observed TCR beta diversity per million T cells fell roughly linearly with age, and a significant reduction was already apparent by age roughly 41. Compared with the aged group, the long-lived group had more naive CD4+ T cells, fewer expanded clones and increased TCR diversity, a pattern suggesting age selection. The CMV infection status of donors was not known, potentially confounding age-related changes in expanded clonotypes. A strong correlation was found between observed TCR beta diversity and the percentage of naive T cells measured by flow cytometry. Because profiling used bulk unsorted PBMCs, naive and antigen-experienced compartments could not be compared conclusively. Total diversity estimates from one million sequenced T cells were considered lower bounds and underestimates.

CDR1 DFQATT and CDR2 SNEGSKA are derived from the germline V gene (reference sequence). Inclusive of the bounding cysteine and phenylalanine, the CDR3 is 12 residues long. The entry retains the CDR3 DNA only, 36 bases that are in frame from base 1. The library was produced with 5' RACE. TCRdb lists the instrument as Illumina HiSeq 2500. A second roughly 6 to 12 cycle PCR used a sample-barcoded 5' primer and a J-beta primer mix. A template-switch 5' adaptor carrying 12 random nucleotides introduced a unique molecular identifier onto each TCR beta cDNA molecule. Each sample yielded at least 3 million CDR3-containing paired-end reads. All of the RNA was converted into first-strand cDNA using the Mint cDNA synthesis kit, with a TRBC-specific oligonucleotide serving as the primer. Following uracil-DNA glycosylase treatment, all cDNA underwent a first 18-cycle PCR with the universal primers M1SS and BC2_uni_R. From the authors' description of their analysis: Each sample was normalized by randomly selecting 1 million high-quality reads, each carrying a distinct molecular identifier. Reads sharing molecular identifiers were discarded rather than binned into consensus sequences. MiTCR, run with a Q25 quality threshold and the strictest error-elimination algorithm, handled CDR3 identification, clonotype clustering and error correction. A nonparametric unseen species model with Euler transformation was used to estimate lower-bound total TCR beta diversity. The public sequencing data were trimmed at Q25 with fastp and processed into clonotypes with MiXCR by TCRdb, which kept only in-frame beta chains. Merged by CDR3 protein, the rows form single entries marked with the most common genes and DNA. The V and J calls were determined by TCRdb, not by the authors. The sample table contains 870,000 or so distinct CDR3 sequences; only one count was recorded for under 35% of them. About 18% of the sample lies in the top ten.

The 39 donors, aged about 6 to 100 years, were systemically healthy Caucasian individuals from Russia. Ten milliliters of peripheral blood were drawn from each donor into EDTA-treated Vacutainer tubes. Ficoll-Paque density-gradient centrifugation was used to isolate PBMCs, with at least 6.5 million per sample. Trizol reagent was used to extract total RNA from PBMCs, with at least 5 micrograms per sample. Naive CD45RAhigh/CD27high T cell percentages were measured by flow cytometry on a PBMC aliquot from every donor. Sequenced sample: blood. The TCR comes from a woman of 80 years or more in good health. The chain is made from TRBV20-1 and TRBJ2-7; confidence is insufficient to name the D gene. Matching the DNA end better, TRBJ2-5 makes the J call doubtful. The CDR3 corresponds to CSASRMGETQYF. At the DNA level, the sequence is TGCAGTGCTAGCCGGATGGGGGAGACCCAGTACTTC.